Sequencing of this T cell receptor (beta chain) was carried out in a study of T cell responses to AZD1222 COVID-19 vaccine. Study conclusions and caveats: Samples come after the peak T cell response, not at day 14.

This clone was seen only a few times. Its target is not known. Method: immunoSEQ multiplex PCR; TCRdb's copy keeps in-frame clones and lacks some. The data contain over 100,000 clones, 87% of them seen just once; the ten biggest clones take up roughly 5.3%. This receptor was obtained from an adult in good health. Source: peripheral blood, taken on day 0 of AZD1222 vaccination.

As DNA, the CDR3 is TGTGCCAGCAGCTTAAAGGGCGGAAGGGATGAGCAGTTCTTC. It yields the protein CASSLKGGRDEQFF. The chain links TRBV7-3 to TRBJ2-1; D unclear. V was shortened by 1 base and J by 8 bases, with 12 bases between the two germline ends. The germline CDR1 and CDR2 sequences are SGHTA and FQGTGA. The CDR3 has 14 residues.